This T cell receptor (beta chain) was identified during a study of post-analysis software for immune sequencing data. In the study overall: Disease courses included relapsing-remitting, secondary progressive and progressive-relapsing multiple sclerosis.

General observations from the study: Samples made in the same batch grouped tightly together by F measure. Among multiple sclerosis patients, normalized Chao1 diversity was significantly below that of controls. Five or six TRBV segments, TRBV5-6, TRBV5-1 and TRBV20-1 among them, were found more frequent in patients than controls.

The CDR3 totals 14 residues. V gave up 4 bases and J gave up 5 bases, with 16 bases separating them. Germline CDR1 is SGHRS and CDR2 is YFSETQ. Each TCR beta cDNA library carried unique molecular identifiers. T cells numbering about 0.85 to 10 million yielded cDNA molecules that totaled roughly 500,000. TCRdb processed the PCR reads anew with MiXCR; each CDR3 protein has one entry. The table lists some 800,000 distinct CDR3 sequences, roughly 46% of them singletons, with roughly 5% in the top ten. Notes on this clonotype: Its antigen is not known.

The rearrangement joins TRBV5-1 to TRBJ2-7; D is undetermined. The source material was blood. The TCR originated in a girl under 18 with multiple sclerosis. In DNA form, the CDR3 reads TGCGCCAGCAGCCCCGATCTCGGGCCGGACGAGCAGTACTTC. Its translation: CASSPDLGPDEQYF.